This TCR beta chain was profiled in a study of blood T cell repertoires in COVID-19. This table comes from immunoSEQ multiplex PCR, and its TCRdb copy is limited to in-frame clones, with some not included. The table lists some 130,000 clones, around 90% of them singletons. This CDR3 has 12 residues. V shed 9 bases and J shed 6 bases, with 11 bases lying between them. The germline V gene has CDR1 LNHDA and CDR2 SQIVND (reference sequence). The sequenced sample was peripheral blood. The receptor's source is a man in his fifties with active COVID-19. The chain recombines TRBV19 with TRBJ1-4; D is perhaps TRBD1 (5 bases). CDR3 DNA: TGTGCCAGCCGCGACAGATATGAAAAACTGTTTTTT. It codes for CASRDRYEKLFF.